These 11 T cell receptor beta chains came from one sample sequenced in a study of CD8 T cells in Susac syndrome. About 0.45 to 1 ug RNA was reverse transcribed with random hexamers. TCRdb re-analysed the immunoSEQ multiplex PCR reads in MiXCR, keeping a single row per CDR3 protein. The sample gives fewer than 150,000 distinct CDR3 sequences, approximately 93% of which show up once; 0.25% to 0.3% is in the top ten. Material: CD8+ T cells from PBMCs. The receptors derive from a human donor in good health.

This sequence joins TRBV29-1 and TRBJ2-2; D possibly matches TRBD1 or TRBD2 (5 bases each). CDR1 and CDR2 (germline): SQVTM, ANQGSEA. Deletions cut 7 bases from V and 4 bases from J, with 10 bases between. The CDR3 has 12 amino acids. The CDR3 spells CSAGTPTGELFF. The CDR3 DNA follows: TGCAGCGCCGGGACCCCCACCGGGGAGCTGTTTTTT.

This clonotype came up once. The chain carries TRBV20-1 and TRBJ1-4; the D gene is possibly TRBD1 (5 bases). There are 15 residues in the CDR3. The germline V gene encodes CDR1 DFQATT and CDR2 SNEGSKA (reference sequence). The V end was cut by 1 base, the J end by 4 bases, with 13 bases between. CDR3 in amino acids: CSARGGGGFNEKLFF. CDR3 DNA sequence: TGCAGTGCTAGAGGGGGGGGAGGATTTAATGAAAAACTGTTTTTT.

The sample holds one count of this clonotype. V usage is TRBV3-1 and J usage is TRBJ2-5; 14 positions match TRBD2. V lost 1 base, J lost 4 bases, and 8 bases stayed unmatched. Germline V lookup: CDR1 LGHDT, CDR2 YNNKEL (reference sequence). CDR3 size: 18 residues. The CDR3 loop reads CASSQGVAGLAGAETQYF. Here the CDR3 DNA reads TGTGCCAGCAGCCAAGGTGTGGCGGGACTAGCGGGAGCAGAGACCCAGTACTTC.

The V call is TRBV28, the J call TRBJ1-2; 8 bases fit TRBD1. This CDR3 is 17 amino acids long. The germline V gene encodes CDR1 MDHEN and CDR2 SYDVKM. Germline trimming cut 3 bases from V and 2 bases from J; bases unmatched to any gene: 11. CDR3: CASSLVLRRQGNYGYTF. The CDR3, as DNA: TGTGCCAGCAGTTTGGTACTGCGCCGACAGGGGAACTATGGCTACACCTTC.

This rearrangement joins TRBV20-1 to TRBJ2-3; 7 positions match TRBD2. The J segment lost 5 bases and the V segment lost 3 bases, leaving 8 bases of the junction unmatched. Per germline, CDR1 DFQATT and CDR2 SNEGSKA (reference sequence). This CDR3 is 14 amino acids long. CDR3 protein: CSARAEGRGDTQYF. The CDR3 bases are TGCAGTGCTAGGGCCGAGGGGAGGGGAGATACGCAGTATTTT.

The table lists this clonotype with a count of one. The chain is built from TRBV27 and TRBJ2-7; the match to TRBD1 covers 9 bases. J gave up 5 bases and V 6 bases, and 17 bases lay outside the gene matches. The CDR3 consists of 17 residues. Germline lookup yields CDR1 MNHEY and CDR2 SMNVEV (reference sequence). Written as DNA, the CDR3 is TGTGCCAGCAGCGAACCCTCCACAGGGGGCAGGGTACACGAGCAGTACTTC. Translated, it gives CASSEPSTGGRVHEQYF.

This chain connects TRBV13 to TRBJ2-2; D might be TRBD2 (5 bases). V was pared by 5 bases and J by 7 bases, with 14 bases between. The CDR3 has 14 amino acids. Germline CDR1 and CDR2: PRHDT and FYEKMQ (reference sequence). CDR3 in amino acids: CASSLQRAGGELFF. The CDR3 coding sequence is TGTGCCAGCAGCCTTCAGAGGGCCGGCGGGGAGCTGTTTTTT.

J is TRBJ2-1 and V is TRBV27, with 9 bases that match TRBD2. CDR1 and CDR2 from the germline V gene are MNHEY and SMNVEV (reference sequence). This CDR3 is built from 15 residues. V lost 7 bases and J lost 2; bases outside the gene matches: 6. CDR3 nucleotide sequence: TGTGCCAGCATCGGCGCGGGAGGGCCCTACAATGAGCAGTTCTTC. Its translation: CASIGAGGPYNEQFF.

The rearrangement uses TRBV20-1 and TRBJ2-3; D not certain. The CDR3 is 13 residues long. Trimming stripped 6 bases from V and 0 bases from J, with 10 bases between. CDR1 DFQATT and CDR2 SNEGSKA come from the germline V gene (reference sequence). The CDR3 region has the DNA TGCAGTGCCAAAGACTCTAGCACAGATACGCAGTATTTT. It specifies CSAKDSSTDTQYF.

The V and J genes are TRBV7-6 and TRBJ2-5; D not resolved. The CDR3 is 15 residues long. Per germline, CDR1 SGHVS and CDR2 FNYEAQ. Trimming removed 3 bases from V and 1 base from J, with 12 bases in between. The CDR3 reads CASSLRWQPQETQYF. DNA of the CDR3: TGTGCCAGCAGCTTGCGGTGGCAACCCCAAGAGACCCAGTACTTC.

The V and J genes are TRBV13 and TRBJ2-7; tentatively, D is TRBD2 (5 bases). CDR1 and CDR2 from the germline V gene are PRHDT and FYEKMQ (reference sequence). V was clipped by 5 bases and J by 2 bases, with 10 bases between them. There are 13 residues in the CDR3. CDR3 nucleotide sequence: TGTGCCAGCAGCGGATCAGCGGCCTACGAGCAGTACTTC. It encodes CASSGSAAYEQYF.